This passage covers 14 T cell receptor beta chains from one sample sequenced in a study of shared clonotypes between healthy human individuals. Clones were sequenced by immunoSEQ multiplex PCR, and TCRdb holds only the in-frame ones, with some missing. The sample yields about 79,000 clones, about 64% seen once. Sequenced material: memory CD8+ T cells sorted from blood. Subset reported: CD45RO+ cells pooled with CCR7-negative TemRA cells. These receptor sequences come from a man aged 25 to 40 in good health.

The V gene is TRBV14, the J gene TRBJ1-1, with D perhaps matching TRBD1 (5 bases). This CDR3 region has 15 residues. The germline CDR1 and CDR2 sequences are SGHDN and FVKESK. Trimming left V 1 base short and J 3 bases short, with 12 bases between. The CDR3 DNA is TGTGCCAGCAGCCAAGCCAGGGTATGGGACACTGAAGCTTTCTTT. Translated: CASSQARVWDTEAFF.

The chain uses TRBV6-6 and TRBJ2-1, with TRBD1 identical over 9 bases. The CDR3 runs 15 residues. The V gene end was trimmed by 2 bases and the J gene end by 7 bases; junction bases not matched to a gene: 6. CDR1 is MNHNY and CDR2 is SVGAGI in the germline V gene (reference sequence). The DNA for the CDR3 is TGTGCCAGCAGTTACGAACAGGGGGCTCGTAATGAGCAGTTCTTC. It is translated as CASSYEQGARNEQFF.

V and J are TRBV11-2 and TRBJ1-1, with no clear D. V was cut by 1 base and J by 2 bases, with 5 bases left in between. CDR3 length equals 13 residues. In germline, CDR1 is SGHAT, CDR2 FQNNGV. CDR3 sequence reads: CASSLGPNTEAFF. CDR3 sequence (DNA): TGTGCCAGCAGCTTAGGGCCCAACACTGAAGCTTTCTTT.

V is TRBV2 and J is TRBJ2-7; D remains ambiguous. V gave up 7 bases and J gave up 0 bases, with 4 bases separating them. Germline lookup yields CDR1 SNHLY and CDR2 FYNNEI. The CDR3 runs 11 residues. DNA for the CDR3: TGTGCCAGCATGACCTCCTACGAGCAGTACTTC. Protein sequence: CASMTSYEQYF.

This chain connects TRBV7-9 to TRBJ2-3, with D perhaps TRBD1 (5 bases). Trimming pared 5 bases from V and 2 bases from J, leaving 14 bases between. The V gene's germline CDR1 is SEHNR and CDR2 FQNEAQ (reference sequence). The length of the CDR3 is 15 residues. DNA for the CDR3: TGTGCCAGCAGCCGAACCTTGGACATCACAGATACGCAGTATTTT. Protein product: CASSRTLDITDTQYF.

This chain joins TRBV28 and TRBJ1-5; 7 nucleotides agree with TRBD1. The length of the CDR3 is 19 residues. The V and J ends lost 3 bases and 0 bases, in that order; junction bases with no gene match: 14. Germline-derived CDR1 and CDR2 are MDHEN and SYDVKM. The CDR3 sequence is CASSFLGQQESFSNQPQHF. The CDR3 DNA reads TGTGCCAGCAGTTTTTTGGGACAGCAGGAGTCGTTTAGCAATCAGCCCCAGCATTTT.

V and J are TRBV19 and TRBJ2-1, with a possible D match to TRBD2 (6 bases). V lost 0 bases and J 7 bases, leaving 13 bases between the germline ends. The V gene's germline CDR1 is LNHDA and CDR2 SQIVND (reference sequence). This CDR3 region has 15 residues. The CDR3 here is CASSIDEGGPNEQFF. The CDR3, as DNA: TGTGCCAGTAGTATAGATGAGGGAGGCCCGAATGAGCAGTTCTTC.

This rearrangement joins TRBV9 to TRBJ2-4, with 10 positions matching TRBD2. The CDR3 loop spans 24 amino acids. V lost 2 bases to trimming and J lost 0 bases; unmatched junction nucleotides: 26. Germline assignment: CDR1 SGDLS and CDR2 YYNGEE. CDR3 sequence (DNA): TGTGCCAGCAGCGTGTACCTTCGCGTGTCCCTAGCGGGAGACGGGGACTTAGCCAAAAACATTCAGTACTTC. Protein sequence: CASSVYLRVSLAGDGDLAKNIQYF. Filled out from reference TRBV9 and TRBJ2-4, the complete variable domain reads DSGVTQTPKHLITATGQRVTLRCSPRSGDLSVYWYQQSLDQGLQFLIQYYNGEERAKGNILERFSAQQFPDLHSELNLSSLELGDSALYFCASSVYLRVSLAGDGDLAKNIQYFGAGTRLSVL.

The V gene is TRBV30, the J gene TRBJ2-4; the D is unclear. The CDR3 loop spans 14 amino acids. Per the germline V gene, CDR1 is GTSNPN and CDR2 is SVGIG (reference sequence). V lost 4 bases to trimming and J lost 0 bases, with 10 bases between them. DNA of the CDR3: TGTGCCTGGACCCAGAATATAGCCAAAAACATTCAGTACTTC. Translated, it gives CAWTQNIAKNIQYF.

DNA of the CDR3: TGTGCCAGCAGCTCTAAGGCGGCAAAACCACTGTACACCGGGGAGCTGTTTTTT. Translated: CASSSKAAKPLYTGELFF. This chain uses TRBV7-8 with TRBJ2-2; D gene uncertain. The V gene lost 4 bases and the J gene lost 3 bases, with 21 bases spanning the gap. Germline V gene lookup returns CDR1 SGHVS and CDR2 FQNEAQ. The CDR3 covers 18 residues.

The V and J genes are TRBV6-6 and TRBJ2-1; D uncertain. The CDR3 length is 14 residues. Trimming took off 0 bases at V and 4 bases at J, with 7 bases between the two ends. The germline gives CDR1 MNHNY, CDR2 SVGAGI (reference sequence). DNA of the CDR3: TGTGCCAGCAGTTACTCCAGCATTTACAATGAGCAGTTCTTC. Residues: CASSYSSIYNEQFF.

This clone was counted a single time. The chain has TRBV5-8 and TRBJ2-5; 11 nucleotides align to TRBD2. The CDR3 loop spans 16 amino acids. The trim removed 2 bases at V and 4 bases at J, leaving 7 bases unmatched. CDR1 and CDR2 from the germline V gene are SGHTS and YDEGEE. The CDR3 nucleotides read TGTGCCAGCAGCTTCTCCTACGGGACTAGCGGAGAGACCCAGTACTTC. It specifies CASSFSYGTSGETQYF.

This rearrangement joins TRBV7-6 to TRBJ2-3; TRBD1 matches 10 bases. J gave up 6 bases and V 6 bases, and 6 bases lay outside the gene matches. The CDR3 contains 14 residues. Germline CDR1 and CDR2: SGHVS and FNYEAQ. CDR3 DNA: TGTGCCAGCAGACCCGGGACAGGGGTGGATACGCAGTATTTT. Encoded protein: CASRPGTGVDTQYF.

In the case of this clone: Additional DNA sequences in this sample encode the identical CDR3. DNA of the CDR3: TGTGCCAGCAGTTACGGGAGTTCCTACAATGAGCAGTTCTTC. This translates into CASSYGSSYNEQFF. The chain has TRBV27 and TRBJ2-1, with D perhaps TRBD2 (6 bases). The germline V gene encodes CDR1 MNHEY and CDR2 SMNVEV (reference sequence). Trimming stripped 4 bases from V and 1 base from J, with 8 bases between. The CDR3 covers 14 residues.